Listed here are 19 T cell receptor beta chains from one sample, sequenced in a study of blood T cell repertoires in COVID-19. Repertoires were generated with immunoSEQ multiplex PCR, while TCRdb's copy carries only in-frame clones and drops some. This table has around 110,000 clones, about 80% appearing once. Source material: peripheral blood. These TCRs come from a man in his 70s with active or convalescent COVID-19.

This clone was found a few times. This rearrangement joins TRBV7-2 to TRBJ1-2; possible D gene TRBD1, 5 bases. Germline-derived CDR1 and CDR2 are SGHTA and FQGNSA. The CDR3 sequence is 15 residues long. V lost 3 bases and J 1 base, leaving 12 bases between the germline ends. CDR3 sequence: CASSFPGQHNYGYTF. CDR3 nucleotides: TGTGCCAGCAGCTTTCCAGGGCAACATAACTATGGCTACACCTTC.

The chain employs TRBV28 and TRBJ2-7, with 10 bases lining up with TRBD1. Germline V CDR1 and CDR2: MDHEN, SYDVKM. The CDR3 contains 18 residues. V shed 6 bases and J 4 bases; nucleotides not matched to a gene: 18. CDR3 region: CASSSPSAGQGPSYEQYF. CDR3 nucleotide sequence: TGTGCCAGCAGCTCCCCCAGTGCGGGACAGGGGCCCTCGTACGAGCAGTACTTC.

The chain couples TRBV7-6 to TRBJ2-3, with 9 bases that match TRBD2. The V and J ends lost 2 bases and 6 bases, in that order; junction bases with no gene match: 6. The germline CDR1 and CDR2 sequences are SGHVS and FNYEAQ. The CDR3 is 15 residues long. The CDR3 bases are TGTGCCAGCAGCTTATTCGCGGGGGGGAGGGATACGCAGTATTTT. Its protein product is CASSLFAGGRDTQYF.

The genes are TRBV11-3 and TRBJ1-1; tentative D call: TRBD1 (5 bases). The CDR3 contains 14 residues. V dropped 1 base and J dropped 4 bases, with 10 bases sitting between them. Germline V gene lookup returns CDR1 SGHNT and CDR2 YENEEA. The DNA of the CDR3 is TGTGCCAGCAGCTTAGCGGGGAGGGGCACTGAAGCTTTCTTT. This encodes CASSLAGRGTEAFF.

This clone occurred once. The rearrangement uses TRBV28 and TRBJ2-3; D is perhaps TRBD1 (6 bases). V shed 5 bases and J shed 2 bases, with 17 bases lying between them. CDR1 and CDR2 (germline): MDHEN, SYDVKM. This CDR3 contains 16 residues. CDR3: CASSPDSQVPTDTQYF. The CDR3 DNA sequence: TGTGCCAGCAGTCCGGACAGCCAGGTCCCCACAGATACGCAGTATTTT.

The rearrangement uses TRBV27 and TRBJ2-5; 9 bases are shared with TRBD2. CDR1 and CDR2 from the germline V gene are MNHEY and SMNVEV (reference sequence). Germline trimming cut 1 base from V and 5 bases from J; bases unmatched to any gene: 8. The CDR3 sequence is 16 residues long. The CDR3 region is CASSLYAGGRRETQYF. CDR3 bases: TGTGCCAGCAGTTTATATGCGGGGGGGCGTAGGGAGACCCAGTACTTC.

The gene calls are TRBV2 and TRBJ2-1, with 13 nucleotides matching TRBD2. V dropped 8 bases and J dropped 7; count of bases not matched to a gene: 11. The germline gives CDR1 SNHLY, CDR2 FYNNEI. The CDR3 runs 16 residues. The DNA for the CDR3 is TGTGCCAGCGTCCTGGCGGGGACTAGCGGGACGAATGAGCAGTTCTTC. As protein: CASVLAGTSGTNEQFF.

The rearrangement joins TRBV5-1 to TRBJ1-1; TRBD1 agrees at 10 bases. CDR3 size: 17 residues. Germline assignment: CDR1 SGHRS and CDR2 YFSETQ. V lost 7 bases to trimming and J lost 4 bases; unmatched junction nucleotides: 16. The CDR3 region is CASAYRTGGVWGTEAFF. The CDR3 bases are TGCGCCAGCGCTTACCGGACAGGGGGTGTTTGGGGCACTGAAGCTTTCTTT. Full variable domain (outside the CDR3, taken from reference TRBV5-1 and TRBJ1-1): KAGVTQTPRYLIKTRGQQVTLSCSPISGHRSVSWYQQTPGQGLQFLFEYFSETQRNKGNFPGRFSGRQFSNSRSEMNVSTLELGDSALYLCASAYRTGGVWGTEAFFGQGTRLTVV.

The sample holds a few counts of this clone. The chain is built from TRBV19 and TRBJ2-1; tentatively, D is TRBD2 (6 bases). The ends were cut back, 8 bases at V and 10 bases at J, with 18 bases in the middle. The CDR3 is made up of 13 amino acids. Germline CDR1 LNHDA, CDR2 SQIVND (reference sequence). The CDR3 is CASLGSGDREQFF. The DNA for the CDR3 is TGTGCCAGTTTGGGTTCGGGAGATCGAGAGCAGTTCTTC.

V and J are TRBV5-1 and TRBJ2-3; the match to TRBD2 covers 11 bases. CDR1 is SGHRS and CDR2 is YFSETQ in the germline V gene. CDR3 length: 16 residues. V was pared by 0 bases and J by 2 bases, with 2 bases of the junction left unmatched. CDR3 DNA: TGCGCCAGCAGCTTGGGGGGACTAGCGGACACAGATACGCAGTATTTT. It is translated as CASSLGGLADTDTQYF.

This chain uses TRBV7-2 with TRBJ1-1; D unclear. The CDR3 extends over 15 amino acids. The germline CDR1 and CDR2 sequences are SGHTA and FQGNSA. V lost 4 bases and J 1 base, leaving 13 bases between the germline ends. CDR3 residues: CASSSQLSGNTEAFF. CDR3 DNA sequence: TGTGCCAGCAGCTCCCAACTCAGCGGGAACACTGAAGCTTTCTTT. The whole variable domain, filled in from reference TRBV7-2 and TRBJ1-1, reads GAGVSQSPSNKVTEKGKDVELRCDPISGHTALYWYRQSLGQGLEFLIYFQGNSAPDKSGLPSDRFSAERTGGSVSTLTIQRTQQEDSAVYLCASSSQLSGNTEAFFGQGTRLTVV.

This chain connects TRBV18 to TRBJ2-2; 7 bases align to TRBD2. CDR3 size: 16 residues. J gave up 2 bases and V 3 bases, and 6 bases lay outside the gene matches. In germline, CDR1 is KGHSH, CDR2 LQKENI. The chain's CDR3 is CASSPNGRINTGELFF. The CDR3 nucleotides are TGTGCCAGCTCACCCAACGGGAGGATAAACACCGGGGAGCTGTTTTTT.

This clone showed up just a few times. The CDR3 coding sequence is TGTGCCAGCAGTTACAAGGGGACAGGGGGGACCGGGGAGCTGTTTTTT. Protein product: CASSYKGTGGTGELFF. The gene calls are TRBV6-2 or TRBV6-3 and TRBJ2-2, with 11 bases identical to TRBD1. This CDR3 spans 16 amino acids. Germline CDR1 reads MNHEY; CDR2 reads SVGEGT. J gave up 5 bases and V 2 bases, and 4 bases lay outside the gene matches.

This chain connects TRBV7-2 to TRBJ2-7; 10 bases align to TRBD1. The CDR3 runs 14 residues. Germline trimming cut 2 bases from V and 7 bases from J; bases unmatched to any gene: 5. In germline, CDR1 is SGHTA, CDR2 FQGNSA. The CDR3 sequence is CASSLQTGGGEQYF. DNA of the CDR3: TGTGCCAGCAGCTTACAGACAGGGGGCGGGGAGCAGTACTTC. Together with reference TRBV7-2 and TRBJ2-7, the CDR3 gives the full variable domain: GAGVSQSPSNKVTEKGKDVELRCDPISGHTALYWYRQSLGQGLEFLIYFQGNSAPDKSGLPSDRFSAERTGGSVSTLTIQRTQQEDSAVYLCASSLQTGGGEQYFGPGTRLTVT.

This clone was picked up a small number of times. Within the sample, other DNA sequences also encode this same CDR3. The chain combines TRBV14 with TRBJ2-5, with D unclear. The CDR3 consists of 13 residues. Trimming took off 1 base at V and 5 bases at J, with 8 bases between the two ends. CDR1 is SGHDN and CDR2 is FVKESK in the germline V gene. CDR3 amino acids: CASSQGTGETQYF. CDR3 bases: TGTGCCAGCAGCCAAGGAACCGGGGAGACCCAGTACTTC. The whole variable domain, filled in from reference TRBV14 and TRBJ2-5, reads EAGVTQFPSHSVIEKGQTVTLRCDPISGHDNLYWYRRVMGKEIKFLLHFVKESKQDESGMPNNRFLAERTGGTYSTLKVQPAELEDSGVYFCASSQGTGETQYFGPGTRLLVL.

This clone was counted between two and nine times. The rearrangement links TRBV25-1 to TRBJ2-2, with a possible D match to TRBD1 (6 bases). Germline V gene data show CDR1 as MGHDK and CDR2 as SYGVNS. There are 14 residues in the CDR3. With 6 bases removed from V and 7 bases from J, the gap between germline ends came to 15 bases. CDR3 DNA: TGTGCCAGCAGACCACAGGGTGGGGGCGGGGAGCTGTTTTTT. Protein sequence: CASRPQGGGGELFF.

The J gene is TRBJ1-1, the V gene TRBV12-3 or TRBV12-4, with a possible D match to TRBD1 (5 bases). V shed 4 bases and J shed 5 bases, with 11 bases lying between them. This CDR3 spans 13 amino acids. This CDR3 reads CASSSDIQTEAFF. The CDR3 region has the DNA TGTGCCAGCAGTTCGGACATACAGACTGAAGCTTTCTTT.

CDR3 loop: CASSLGGQSANYGYTF. CDR3 coding DNA: TGTGCCAGCAGCTTGGGGGGACAGTCCGCTAACTATGGCTACACCTTC. The chain uses TRBV5-6 and TRBJ1-2; 7 bases map to TRBD1. The length of the CDR3 is 16 residues. V lost 0 bases and J lost 0; bases outside the gene matches: 5. Germline V lookup: CDR1 SGHDT, CDR2 YYEEEE.

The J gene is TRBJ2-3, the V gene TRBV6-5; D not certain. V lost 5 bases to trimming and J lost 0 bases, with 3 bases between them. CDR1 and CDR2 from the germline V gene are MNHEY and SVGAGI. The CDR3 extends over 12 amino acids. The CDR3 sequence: CASSQSTDTQYF. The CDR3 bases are TGTGCCAGCAGTCAAAGCACAGATACGCAGTATTTT.